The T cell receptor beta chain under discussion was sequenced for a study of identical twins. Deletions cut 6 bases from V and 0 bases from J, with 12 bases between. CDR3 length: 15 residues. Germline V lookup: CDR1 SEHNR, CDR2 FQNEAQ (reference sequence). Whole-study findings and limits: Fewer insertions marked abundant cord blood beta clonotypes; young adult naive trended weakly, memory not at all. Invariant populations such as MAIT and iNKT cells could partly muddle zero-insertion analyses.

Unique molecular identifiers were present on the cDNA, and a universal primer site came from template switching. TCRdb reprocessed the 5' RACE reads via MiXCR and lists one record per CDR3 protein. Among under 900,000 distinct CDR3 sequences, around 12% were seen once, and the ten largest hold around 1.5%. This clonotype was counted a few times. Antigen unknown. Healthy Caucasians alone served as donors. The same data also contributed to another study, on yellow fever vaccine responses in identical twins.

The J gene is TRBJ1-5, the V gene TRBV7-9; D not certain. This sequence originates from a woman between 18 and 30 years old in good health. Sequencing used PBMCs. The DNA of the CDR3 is TGTGCCAGCAGTTCAGGTGGGGATAGCAATCAGCCCCAGCATTTT. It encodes CASSSGGDSNQPQHF.